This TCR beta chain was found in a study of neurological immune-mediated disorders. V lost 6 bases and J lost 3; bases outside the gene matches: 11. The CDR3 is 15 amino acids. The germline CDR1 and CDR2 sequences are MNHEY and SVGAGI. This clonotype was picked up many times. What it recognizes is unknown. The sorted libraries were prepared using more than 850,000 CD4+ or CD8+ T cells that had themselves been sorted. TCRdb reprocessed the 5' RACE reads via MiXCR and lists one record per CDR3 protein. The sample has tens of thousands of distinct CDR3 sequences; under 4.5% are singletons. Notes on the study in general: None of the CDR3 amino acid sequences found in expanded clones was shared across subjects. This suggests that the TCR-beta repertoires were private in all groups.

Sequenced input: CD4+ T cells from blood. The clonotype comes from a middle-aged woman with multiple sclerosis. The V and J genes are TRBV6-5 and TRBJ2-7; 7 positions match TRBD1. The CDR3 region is CASSWGQSPIYEQYF. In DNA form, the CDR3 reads TGTGCCAGCAGCTGGGGACAGAGCCCGATCTACGAGCAGTACTTC.